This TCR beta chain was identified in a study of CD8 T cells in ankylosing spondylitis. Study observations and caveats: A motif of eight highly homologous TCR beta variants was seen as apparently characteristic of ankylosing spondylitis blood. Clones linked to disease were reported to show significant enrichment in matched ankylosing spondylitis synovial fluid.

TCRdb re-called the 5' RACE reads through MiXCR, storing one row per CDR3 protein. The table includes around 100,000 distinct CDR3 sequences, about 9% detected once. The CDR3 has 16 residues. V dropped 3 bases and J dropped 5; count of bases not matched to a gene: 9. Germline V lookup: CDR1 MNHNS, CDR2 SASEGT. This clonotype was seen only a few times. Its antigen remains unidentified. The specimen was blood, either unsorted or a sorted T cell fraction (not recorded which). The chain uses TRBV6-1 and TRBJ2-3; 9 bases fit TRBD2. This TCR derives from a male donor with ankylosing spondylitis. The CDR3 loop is CASSDYLAGEGDTQYF. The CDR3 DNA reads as TGTGCCAGCAGTGATTACTTAGCGGGAGAAGGAGATACGCAGTATTTT.